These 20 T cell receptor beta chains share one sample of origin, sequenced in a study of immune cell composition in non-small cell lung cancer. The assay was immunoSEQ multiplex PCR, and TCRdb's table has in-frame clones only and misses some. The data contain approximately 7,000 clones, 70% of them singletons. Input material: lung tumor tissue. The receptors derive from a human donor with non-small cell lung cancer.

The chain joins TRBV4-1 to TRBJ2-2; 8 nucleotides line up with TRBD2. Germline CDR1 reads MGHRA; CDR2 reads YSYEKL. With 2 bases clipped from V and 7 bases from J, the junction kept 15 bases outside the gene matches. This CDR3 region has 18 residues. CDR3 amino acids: CASSQWAGGRTRYGELFF. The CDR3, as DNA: TGCGCCAGCAGCCAATGGGCGGGAGGCCGCACTCGTTACGGGGAGCTGTTTTTT.

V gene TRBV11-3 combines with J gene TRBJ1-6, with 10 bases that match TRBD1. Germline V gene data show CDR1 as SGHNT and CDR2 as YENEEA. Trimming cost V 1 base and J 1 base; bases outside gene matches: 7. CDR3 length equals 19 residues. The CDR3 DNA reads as TGTGCCAGCAGCTTAGTTCAGGGACAGGGGAGGTCCTATAATTCACCCCTCCACTTT. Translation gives CASSLVQGQGRSYNSPLHF.

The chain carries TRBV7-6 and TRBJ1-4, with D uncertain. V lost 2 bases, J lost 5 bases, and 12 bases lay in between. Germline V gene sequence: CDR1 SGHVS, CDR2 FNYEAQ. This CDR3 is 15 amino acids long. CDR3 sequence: CASSLIPSENEKLFF. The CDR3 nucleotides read TGTGCCAGCAGCTTAATCCCGAGCGAGAATGAAAAACTGTTTTTT.

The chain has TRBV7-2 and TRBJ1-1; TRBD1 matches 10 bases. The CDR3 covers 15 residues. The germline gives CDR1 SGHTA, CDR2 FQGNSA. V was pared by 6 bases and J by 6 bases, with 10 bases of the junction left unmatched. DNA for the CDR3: TGTGCCAGCAGGTCCCGGGACAGGGGATTATCTGAAGCTTTCTTT. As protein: CASRSRDRGLSEAFF.

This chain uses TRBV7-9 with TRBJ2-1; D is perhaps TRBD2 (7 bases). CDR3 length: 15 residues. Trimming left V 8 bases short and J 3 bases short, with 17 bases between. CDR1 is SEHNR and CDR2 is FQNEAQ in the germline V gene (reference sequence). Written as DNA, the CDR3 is TGTGCCAGCCCCGGGGGCGGGGGCGGCTACAATGAGCAGTTCTTC. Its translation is CASPGGGGGYNEQFF.

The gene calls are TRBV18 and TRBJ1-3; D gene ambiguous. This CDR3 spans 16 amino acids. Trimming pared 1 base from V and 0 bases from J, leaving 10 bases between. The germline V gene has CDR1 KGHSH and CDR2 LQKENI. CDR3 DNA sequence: TGTGCCAGCTCACCACAACAGAGATCCTCTGGAAACACCATATATTTT. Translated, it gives CASSPQQRSSGNTIYF.

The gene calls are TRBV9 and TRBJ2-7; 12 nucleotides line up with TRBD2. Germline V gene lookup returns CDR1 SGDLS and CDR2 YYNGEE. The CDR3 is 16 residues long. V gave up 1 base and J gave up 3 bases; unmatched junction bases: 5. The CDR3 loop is CASSVSGTSGLYEQYF. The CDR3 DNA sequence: TGTGCCAGCAGCGTATCCGGGACTAGCGGGCTCTACGAGCAGTACTTC.

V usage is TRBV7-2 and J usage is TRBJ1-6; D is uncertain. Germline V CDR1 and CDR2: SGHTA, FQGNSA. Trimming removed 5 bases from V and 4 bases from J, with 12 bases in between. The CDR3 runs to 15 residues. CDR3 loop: CASSPREGYNSPLHF. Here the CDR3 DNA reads TGTGCCAGCAGCCCTCGAGAGGGTTATAATTCACCCCTCCACTTT.

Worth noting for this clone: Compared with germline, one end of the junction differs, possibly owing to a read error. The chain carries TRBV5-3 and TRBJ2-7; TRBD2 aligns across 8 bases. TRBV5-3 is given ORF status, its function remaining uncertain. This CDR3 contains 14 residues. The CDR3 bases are TGTGCCAGCAGCTTCGGGAGGGAGAACTACGAGCAGTACTTC. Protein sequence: CASSFGRENYEQYF.

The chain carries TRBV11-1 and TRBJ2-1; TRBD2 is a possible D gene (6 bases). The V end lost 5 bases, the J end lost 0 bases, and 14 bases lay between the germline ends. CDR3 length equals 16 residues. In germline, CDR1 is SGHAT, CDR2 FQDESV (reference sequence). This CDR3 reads CASSETGTRSYNEQFF. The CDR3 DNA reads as TGTGCCAGCAGCGAGACCGGGACTCGCTCCTACAATGAGCAGTTCTTC.

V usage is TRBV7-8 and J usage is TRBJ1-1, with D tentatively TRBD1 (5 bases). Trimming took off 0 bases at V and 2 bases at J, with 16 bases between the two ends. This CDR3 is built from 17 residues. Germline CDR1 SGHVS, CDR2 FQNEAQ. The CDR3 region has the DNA TGTGCCAGCAGCTTAGCCCGAGTGACCGGGGGTAACACTGAAGCTTTCTTT. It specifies CASSLARVTGGNTEAFF.

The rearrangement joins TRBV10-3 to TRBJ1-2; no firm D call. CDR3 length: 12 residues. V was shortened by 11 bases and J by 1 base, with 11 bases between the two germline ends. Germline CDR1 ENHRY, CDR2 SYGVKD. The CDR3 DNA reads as TGTGCCGTCGACACTTTTAACTATGGCTACACCTTC. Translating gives CAVDTFNYGYTF.

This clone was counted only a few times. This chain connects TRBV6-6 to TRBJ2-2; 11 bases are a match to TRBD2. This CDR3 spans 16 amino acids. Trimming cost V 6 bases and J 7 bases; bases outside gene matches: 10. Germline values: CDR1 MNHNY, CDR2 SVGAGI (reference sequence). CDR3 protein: CASSNILAGVGGELFF. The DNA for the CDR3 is TGTGCCAGCAGCAACATACTAGCGGGAGTGGGCGGGGAGCTGTTTTTT.

The CDR3 is CAISGSGKNEQYF. The CDR3 nucleotides read TGTGCCATCAGTGGTAGCGGGAAGAACGAGCAGTACTTC. The chain carries TRBV10-3 and TRBJ2-7; the match to TRBD2 covers 8 bases. This CDR3 comprises 13 residues. Germline CDR1 is ENHRY and CDR2 is SYGVKD. With 4 bases clipped from V and 5 bases from J, the junction kept 4 bases outside the gene matches.

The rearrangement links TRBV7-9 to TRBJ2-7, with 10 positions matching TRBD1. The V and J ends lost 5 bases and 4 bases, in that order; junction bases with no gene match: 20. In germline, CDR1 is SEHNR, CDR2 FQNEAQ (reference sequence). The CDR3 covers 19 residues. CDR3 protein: CASSAIPGQGHPGPYEQYF. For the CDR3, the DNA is TGTGCCAGCAGCGCCATCCCGGGACAGGGGCATCCCGGGCCTTACGAGCAGTACTTC.

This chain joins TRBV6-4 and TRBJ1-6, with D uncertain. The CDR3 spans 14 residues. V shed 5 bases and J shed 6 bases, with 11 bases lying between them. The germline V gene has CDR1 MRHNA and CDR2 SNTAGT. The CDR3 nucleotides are TGTGCCAGCAGTATAGAGGGCTTTAATTCACCCCTCCACTTT. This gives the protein CASSIEGFNSPLHF.

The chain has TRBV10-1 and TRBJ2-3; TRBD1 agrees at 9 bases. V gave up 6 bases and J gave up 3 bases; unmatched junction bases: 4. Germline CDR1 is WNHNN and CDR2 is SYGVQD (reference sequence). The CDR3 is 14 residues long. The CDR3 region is CASSRTGATDTQYF. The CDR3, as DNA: TGCGCCAGCAGCCGGACAGGGGCGACAGATACGCAGTATTTT.

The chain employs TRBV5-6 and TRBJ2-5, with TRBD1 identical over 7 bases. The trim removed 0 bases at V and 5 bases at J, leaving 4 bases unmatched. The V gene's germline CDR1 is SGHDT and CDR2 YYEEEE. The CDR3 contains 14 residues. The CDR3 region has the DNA TGTGCCAGCAGCTTGGGACAGGGCGGGGAGACCCAGTACTTC. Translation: CASSLGQGGETQYF. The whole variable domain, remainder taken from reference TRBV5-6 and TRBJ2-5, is DAGVTQSPTHLIKTRGQQVTLRCSPKSGHDTVSWYQQALGQGPQFIFQYYEEEERQRGNFPDRFSGHQFPNYSSELNVNALLLGDSALYLCASSLGQGGETQYFGPGTRLLVL.

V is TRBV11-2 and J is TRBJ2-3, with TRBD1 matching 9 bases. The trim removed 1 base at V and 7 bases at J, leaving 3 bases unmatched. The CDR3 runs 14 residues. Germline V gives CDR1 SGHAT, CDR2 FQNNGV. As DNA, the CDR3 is TGTGCCAGCAGCTTAGCACAGGGGGCCAATACGCAGTATTTT. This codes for CASSLAQGANTQYF.

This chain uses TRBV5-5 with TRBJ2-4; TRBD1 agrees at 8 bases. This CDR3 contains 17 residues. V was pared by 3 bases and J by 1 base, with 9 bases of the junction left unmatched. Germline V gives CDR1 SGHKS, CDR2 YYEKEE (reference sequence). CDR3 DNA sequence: TGTGCCAGCAGCTACACACTGACAGGGGTTGCCAAAAACATTCAGTACTTC. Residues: CASSYTLTGVAKNIQYF.